The next 4 T cell receptor beta chains were all read from a single sample in a study of blood T cell repertoires in COVID-19. Sequencing was performed with immunoSEQ multiplex PCR; in TCRdb, only in-frame clones are kept and a portion is missing. There are 40,000 to 50,000 clones in the sample; approximately 88% occur only once, and approximately 21% lies in the top ten. The source material was peripheral blood. The receptors shown here come from a man aged 50 to 60 with active COVID-19.

The CDR3 is CASSSGDGYTF. CDR3 bases: TGTGCCAGCAGTTCAGGGGATGGCTACACCTTC. V and J are TRBV6-5 and TRBJ1-2; D is possibly TRBD1 (6 bases). The CDR3 is 11 amino acids. Between the trimmed V and J ends, which lost 4 bases and 6 bases, there was a span of 6 bases. Germline V gene sequence: CDR1 MNHEY, CDR2 SVGAGI.

The V and J genes are TRBV5-4 and TRBJ2-7; perhaps TRBD2 as D (5 bases). The CDR3 is 14 residues long. V lost 1 base to trimming and J lost 2 bases, with 10 bases between them. Germline assignment: CDR1 SGHNT and CDR2 YYREEE (reference sequence). The CDR3 sequence: CASSLSSRPYEQYF. DNA of the CDR3: TGTGCCAGCAGCTTGTCTAGCCGGCCCTACGAGCAGTACTTC. The variable domain in full, completed from reference TRBV5-4 and TRBJ2-7, reads ETGVTQSPTHLIKTRGQQVTLRCSSQSGHNTVSWYQQALGQGPQFIFQYYREEENGRGNFPPRFSGLQFPNYSSELNVNALELDDSALYLCASSLSSRPYEQYFGPGTRLTVT.

The genes are TRBV7-9 and TRBJ2-1, with 8 bases lining up with TRBD1. Per the germline V gene, CDR1 is SEHNR and CDR2 is FQNEAQ (reference sequence). The CDR3 covers 15 residues. With 2 bases clipped from V and 3 bases from J, the junction kept 3 bases outside the gene matches. CDR3 DNA: TGTGCCAGCAGCTTACAGGGGGCCGGCTACAATGAGCAGTTCTTC. It specifies CASSLQGAGYNEQFF.

V and J are TRBV10-3 and TRBJ1-4; 10 bases map to TRBD1. CDR1 is ENHRY, CDR2 SYGVKD, per germline. The V and J ends lost 5 bases and 4 bases, in that order; junction bases with no gene match: 4. The CDR3 is 15 residues long. CDR3 sequence (DNA): TGTGCCATCAGTCCGGGACAGGGGAGTAATGAAAAACTGTTTTTT. Translation: CAISPGQGSNEKLFF.